There are a few counts of the clone carrying this T cell receptor (beta chain). Its antigen is not known. The time point here: sample taken at primary tumor resection. MiXCR, run by TCRdb on the 5' RACE reads, gives a single entry per CDR3 protein. The data contain around 63,000 distinct CDR3 sequences, roughly 6.6% of them singletons. This sample is part of a study of spatial heterogeneity in lung cancer. Study conclusions and caveats: Relative to follow-up, resection was when ubiquitous expanded tumor TCRs appeared more in blood.

CDR1 is LNHDA and CDR2 is SQIVND in the germline V gene (reference sequence). Trimming at V came to 1 base and at J to 3 bases, leaving 7 bases not matched to a gene. CDR3 size: 16 residues. V and J are TRBV19 and TRBJ1-1, with 8 bases lining up with TRBD1. The TCR comes from a female donor with early-stage non-small cell lung cancer. Sequenced here: PBMCs, sampled at surgery. In nucleotides, the CDR3 is TGTGCCAGTAGTATAGTATCGCAGGGGGCTGACACTGAAGCTTTCTTT. Translated: CASSIVSQGADTEAFF.